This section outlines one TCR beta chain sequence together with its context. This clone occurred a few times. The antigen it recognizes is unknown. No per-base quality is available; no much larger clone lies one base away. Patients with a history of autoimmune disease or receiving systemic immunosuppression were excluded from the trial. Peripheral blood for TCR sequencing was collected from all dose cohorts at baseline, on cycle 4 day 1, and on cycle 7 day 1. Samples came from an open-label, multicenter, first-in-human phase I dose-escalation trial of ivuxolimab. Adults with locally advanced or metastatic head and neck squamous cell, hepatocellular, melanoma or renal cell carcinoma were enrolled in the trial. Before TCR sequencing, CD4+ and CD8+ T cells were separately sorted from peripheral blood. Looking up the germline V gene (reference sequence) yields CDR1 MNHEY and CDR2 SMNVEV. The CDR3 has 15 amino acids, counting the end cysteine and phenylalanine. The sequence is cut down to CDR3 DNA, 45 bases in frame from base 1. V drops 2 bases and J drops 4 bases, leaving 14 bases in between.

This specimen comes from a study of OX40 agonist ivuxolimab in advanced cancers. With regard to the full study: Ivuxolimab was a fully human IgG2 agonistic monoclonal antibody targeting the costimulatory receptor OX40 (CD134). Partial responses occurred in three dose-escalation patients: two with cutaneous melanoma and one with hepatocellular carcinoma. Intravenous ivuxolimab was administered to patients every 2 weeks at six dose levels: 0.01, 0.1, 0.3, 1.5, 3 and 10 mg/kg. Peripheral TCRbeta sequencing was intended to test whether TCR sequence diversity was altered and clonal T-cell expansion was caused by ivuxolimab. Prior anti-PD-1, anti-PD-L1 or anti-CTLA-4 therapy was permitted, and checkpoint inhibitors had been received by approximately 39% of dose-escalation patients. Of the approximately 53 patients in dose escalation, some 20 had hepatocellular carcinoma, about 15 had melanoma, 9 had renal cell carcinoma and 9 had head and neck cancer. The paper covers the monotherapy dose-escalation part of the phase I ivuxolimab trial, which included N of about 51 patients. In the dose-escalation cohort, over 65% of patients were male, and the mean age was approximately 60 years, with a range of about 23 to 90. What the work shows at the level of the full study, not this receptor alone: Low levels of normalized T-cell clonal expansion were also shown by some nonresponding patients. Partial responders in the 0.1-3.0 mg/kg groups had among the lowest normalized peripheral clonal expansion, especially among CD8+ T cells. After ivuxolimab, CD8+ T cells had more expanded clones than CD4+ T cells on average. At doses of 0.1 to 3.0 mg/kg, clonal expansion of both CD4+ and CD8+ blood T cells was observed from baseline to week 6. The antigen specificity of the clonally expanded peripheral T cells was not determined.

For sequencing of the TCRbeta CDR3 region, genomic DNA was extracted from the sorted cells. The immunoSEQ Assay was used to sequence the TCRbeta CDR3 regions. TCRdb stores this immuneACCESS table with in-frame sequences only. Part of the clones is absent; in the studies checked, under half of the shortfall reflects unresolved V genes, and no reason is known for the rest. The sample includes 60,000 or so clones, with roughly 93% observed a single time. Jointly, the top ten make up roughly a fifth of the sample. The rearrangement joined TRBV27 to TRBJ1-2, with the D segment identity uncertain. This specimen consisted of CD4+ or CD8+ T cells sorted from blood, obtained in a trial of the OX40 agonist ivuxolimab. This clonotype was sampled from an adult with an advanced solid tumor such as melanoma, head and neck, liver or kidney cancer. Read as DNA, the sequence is TGTGCCAGCAGTTTAACTGGCCGGGTGGGCTATGGCTACACCTTC. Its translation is CASSLTGRVGYGYTF.